These 18 T cell receptor beta chains share one sample of origin, sequenced in a study of blood T cell repertoires in COVID-19. Sequencing was performed with immunoSEQ multiplex PCR; in TCRdb, only in-frame clones are kept and a portion is missing. The sample contains approximately 19,000 clones, around 92% of which appear only once. Specimen: peripheral blood. These receptors came from a human donor in a cohort sampled during active COVID-19.

This sequence joins TRBV4-2 and TRBJ2-5; the match to TRBD2 covers 7 bases. The CDR3 is 15 amino acids. V lost 4 bases, J lost 7 bases, and 12 bases stayed unmatched. Per germline, CDR1 LGHNA and CDR2 YNFKEQ. The CDR3 DNA is TGTGCCAGCAGCCTGGGTTCTAGCGGCCCGGGGACCCAGTACTTC. Translated: CASSLGSSGPGTQYF.

The V gene is TRBV18, the J gene TRBJ1-1; 10 bases align to TRBD1. V lost 3 bases to trimming and J lost 4 bases; unmatched junction nucleotides: 5. The germline gives CDR1 KGHSH, CDR2 LQKENI. The CDR3 runs 15 residues. Written as DNA, the CDR3 is TGTGCCAGCTCACCCCCGGGACAGGGGCCCACTGAAGCTTTCTTT. Its protein product is CASSPPGQGPTEAFF.

This chain links TRBV11-1 with TRBJ1-2; 11 bases are a match to TRBD1. V was clipped by 3 bases and J by 5 bases; unmatched bases: 5. This CDR3 has 15 residues. Germline CDR1 SGHAT, CDR2 FQDESV (reference sequence). CDR3 sequence (DNA): TGTGCCAGCAGCTTGGGACAGGGGGGAGCATATGGCTACACCTTC. Residues: CASSLGQGGAYGYTF.

The J gene is TRBJ2-7, the V gene TRBV28; TRBD2 matches at 10 bases. Germline trimming cut 10 bases from V and 4 bases from J; bases unmatched to any gene: 16. Germline lookup yields CDR1 MDHEN and CDR2 SYDVKM. The CDR3 contains 16 residues. The CDR3 protein is CATNLASGTSAYEQYF. CDR3 DNA: TGTGCCACTAATCTTGCCTCCGGGACTAGCGCATACGAGCAGTACTTC.

The V call is TRBV28, the J call TRBJ2-3, with TRBD2 identical over 11 bases. The CDR3 contains 16 residues. V lost 2 bases, J lost 2 bases, and 3 bases stayed unmatched. The germline CDR1 and CDR2 sequences are MDHEN and SYDVKM. CDR3 coding DNA: TGTGCCAGCAGTTTACTAGCGGGAGGCCCCACAGATACGCAGTATTTT. It encodes CASSLLAGGPTDTQYF.

This CDR3 reads CSVLTGNYNEQFF. CDR3 nucleotides: TGCAGCGTTCTGACAGGGAACTACAATGAGCAGTTCTTC. V usage is TRBV29-1 and J usage is TRBJ2-1, with TRBD1 identical over 7 bases. The length of the CDR3 is 13 residues. J lost 3 bases, V lost 5 bases, and 4 bases had no gene match. Germline-derived CDR1 and CDR2 are SQVTM and ANQGSEA.

This clone showed up just once. The chain couples TRBV28 to TRBJ2-1; 7 bases line up with TRBD1. V shed 1 base and J 8 bases; nucleotides not matched to a gene: 5. The germline CDR1 and CDR2 sequences are MDHEN and SYDVKM. The CDR3 covers 14 residues. The CDR3 DNA follows: TGTGCCAGCAGTTTATACAGGGGTAGGGATGAGCAGTTCTTC. It is translated as CASSLYRGRDEQFF.

V usage is TRBV7-8 and J usage is TRBJ2-3; 7 bases align to TRBD2. Germline-derived CDR1 and CDR2 are SGHVS and FQNEAQ. The CDR3 covers 15 residues. The ends lost 1 base at V and 8 bases at J; junction bases unmatched: 9. The CDR3, as DNA: TGTGCCAGCAGCTTAGGCGGGAGAGTTTCCGCTACGCAGTATTTT. Translation gives CASSLGGRVSATQYF.

The gene calls are TRBV6-5 and TRBJ1-2, with 8 positions matching TRBD1. This CDR3 comprises 15 residues. Germline V CDR1 and CDR2: MNHEY, SVGAGI. V was pared by 8 bases and J by 1 base, with 9 bases of the junction left unmatched. The CDR3 DNA is TGTGCCAGCGCCCCCGACAGGGGCGGTAACTATGGCTACACCTTC. This codes for CASAPDRGGNYGYTF.

In this sample, this clone turned up a few times. V usage is TRBV7-9 and J usage is TRBJ1-2, with TRBD1 matching over 9 bases. The germline gives CDR1 SEHNR, CDR2 FQNEAQ (reference sequence). The CDR3 contains 17 residues. Trimming at V came to 1 base and at J to 4 bases, leaving 10 bases not matched to a gene. The CDR3 DNA is TGTGCCAGCAGCTTAGTGACAGGGGGTATTATGGGCTATGGCTACACCTTC. The encoded protein is CASSLVTGGIMGYGYTF.

The V call is TRBV5-1, the J call TRBJ1-2; no firm D call. CDR1 is SGHRS and CDR2 is YFSETQ in the germline V gene. This CDR3 is built from 15 residues. The V end lost 0 bases, the J end lost 4 bases, and 13 bases lay between the germline ends. The CDR3 DNA sequence: TGCGCCAGCAGCTTGGACGGGTATCGAGGCTATGGCTACACCTTC. This sequence encodes CASSLDGYRGYGYTF.

The CDR3 sequence: CAAQGGPTGNTIYF. CDR3 nucleotide sequence: TGTGCCGCGCAGGGGGGTCCTACTGGAAACACCATATATTTT. The chain uses TRBV10-3 and TRBJ1-3; 7 bases agree with TRBD1. CDR3 length: 14 residues. After removal of 11 bases from V and 2 bases from J, the junction contained 9 bases not matched to a gene. Germline CDR1 ENHRY, CDR2 SYGVKD.

The chain joins TRBV2 to TRBJ2-7; TRBD2 might be the D (6 bases). Trimming removed 6 bases from V and 3 bases from J, with 15 bases in between. The CDR3 is made up of 14 amino acids. Germline V gives CDR1 SNHLY, CDR2 FYNNEI. CDR3 DNA sequence: TGTGCCAGCAGCGCCGAGCCAGCGGGCTACGAGCAGTACTTC. This codes for CASSAEPAGYEQYF.

This clone was found once. The chain uses TRBV29-1 and TRBJ1-5; D remains unclear. This CDR3 contains 12 residues. The V gene's germline CDR1 is SQVTM and CDR2 ANQGSEA. The germline V and J ends were trimmed by 5 bases and 7 bases, with 12 bases remaining between them. The CDR3 is CSVLIAGQPQHF. The CDR3 nucleotides are TGCAGCGTTCTGATAGCCGGCCAGCCCCAGCATTTT.

This sequence joins TRBV6-2 or TRBV6-3 and TRBJ2-3; 7 bases agree with TRBD1. The CDR3 runs 17 residues. Losses at the gene ends were 0 bases for V and 1 base for J; bases not matched to a gene: 7. In germline, CDR1 is MNHEY, CDR2 SVGEGT. The CDR3 DNA is TGTGCCAGCAGTTACTCTCAGGGGGAAGGGGGCACAGATACGCAGTATTTT. Protein product: CASSYSQGEGGTDTQYF.

This sequence joins TRBV9 and TRBJ2-7; 9 nucleotides line up with TRBD2. Germline V lookup: CDR1 SGDLS, CDR2 YYNGEE. This CDR3 spans 15 amino acids. With 4 bases clipped from V and 2 bases from J, the junction kept 7 bases outside the gene matches. The CDR3 DNA sequence: TGTGCCAGCAGCCTCGGGACTAGCCTCCCCTACGAGCAGTACTTC. Protein: CASSLGTSLPYEQYF. The full variable domain, rest sourced from reference TRBV9 and TRBJ2-7, is DSGVTQTPKHLITATGQRVTLRCSPRSGDLSVYWYQQSLDQGLQFLIQYYNGEERAKGNILERFSAQQFPDLHSELNLSSLELGDSALYFCASSLGTSLPYEQYFGPGTRLTVT.

The gene calls are TRBV5-5 and TRBJ1-5; D may be TRBD1 (5 bases). This CDR3 is 16 amino acids long. V was cut by 1 base and J by 2 bases, with 13 bases left in between. CDR1 and CDR2 (germline): SGHKS, YYEKEE (reference sequence). The CDR3 region has the DNA TGTGCCAGCAGCTTGTCGGGAGGGGCCGGCAATCAGCCCCAGCATTTT. Its translation: CASSLSGGAGNQPQHF.

The rearrangement joins TRBV28 to TRBJ2-1, with D maybe TRBD2 (6 bases). Trimming took off 2 bases at V and 0 bases at J, with 11 bases between the two ends. The CDR3 consists of 16 residues. Germline loops: CDR1 MDHEN, CDR2 SYDVKM. Here the CDR3 reads CASSLEGLSSYNEQFF. In DNA form, the CDR3 reads TGTGCCAGCAGTTTAGAGGGACTGAGCTCCTACAATGAGCAGTTCTTC.